The 24 T cell receptor beta chains below all came from one sample that was sequenced in a study of control samples from healthy donors and cancer patients. Sequencing used immunoSEQ multiplex PCR; TCRdb keeps in-frame clones, though not all of them. In the table there are about 250,000 clones, about 80% of which are singletons. The specimen was PBMCs. These receptors all come from a woman aged 55-70 years with lung cancer.

This sequence joins TRBV2 and TRBJ2-7; 7 positions match TRBD1. V was pared by 6 bases and J by 0 bases, with 5 bases of the junction left unmatched. The germline V gene encodes CDR1 SNHLY and CDR2 FYNNEI. This CDR3 has 14 amino acids. CDR3 sequence (DNA): TGTGCCAGCAGAAAACAGGGGATCTCCTACGAGCAGTACTTC. It encodes CASRKQGISYEQYF. The variable domain in full, completed from reference TRBV2 and TRBJ2-7, reads EPEVTQTPSHQVTQMGQEVILRCVPISNHLYFYWYRQILGQKVEFLVSFYNNEISEKSEIFDDQFSVERPDGSNFTLKIRSTKLEDSAMYFCASRKQGISYEQYFGPGTRLTVT.

As concerns this clone: Other DNA sequences in this sample translate to the same CDR3. This CDR3 reads CASSLVGGAYNEQFF. The CDR3 nucleotides are TGTGCCAGCAGCTTAGTGGGGGGCGCGTACAATGAGCAGTTCTTC. V gene TRBV7-2 combines with J gene TRBJ2-1; D is perhaps TRBD1 or TRBD2 (6 bases each). The CDR3 totals 15 residues. Trimming pared 1 base from V and 4 bases from J, leaving 11 bases between. The V gene's germline CDR1 is SGHTA and CDR2 FQGNSA.

The chain is built from TRBV7-9 and TRBJ2-4, with TRBD2 identical over 7 bases. The V gene's germline CDR1 is SEHNR and CDR2 FQNEAQ (reference sequence). This CDR3 region has 17 residues. Germline trimming cut 0 bases from V and 0 bases from J; bases unmatched to any gene: 5. The CDR3 protein is CASSLAASGLAKNIQYF. The CDR3, as DNA: TGTGCCAGCAGCTTAGCTGCTAGCGGTTTAGCCAAAAACATTCAGTACTTC.

This clone was recorded only once. The same CDR3 can be traced to other DNA sequences in this sample. CDR3 protein: CASSLAGGGEQYF. Here the CDR3 DNA reads TGTGCCAGCAGCTTAGCGGGAGGCGGCGAGCAGTACTTC. The rearrangement joins TRBV7-9 to TRBJ2-7; D may be TRBD2 (6 bases). The CDR3 is 13 residues long. Germline V gives CDR1 SEHNR, CDR2 FQNEAQ (reference sequence). Trimming removed 0 bases from V and 6 bases from J, with 9 bases in between.

The chain combines TRBV6-1 with TRBJ1-1; D not resolved. The V gene's germline CDR1 is MNHNS and CDR2 SASEGT. The CDR3 loop spans 16 amino acids. Trimming removed 4 bases from V and 4 bases from J, with 19 bases in between. The CDR3 region has the DNA TGTGCCAGCAGTGCCCTTTCGGCGGGAATGAGCACTGAAGCTTTCTTT. This encodes CASSALSAGMSTEAFF.

This clone was detected only once. The chain employs TRBV3-1 (or the pseudogene TRBV3-2) and TRBJ2-1; perhaps TRBD1 as D (6 bases). Trimming took 1 base from V and 6 from J, leaving 13 bases between them. The CDR3 contains 15 residues. Germline CDR1 reads LGHDT; CDR2 reads YNNKEL (reference sequence). The CDR3 here is CASSQGTDRVNEQFF. As DNA, the CDR3 is TGTGCCAGCAGCCAAGGGACAGATCGGGTCAATGAGCAGTTCTTC.

Here the CDR3 DNA reads TGTGCCAGCAGCTTCATAGAGAGAGGGGGGCGCGAGCAGTACTTC. This gives the protein CASSFIERGGREQYF. V usage is TRBV5-4 and J usage is TRBJ2-7; D tentatively fits TRBD1 or TRBD2 (6 bases each). Germline V CDR1 and CDR2: SGHNT, YYREEE (reference sequence). The V and J ends lost 2 bases and 6 bases respectively, with 18 bases between them. The CDR3 runs 15 residues. The full variable domain, with the rest looked up from reference TRBV5-4 and TRBJ2-7, is ETGVTQSPTHLIKTRGQQVTLRCSSQSGHNTVSWYQQALGQGPQFIFQYYREEENGRGNFPPRFSGLQFPNYSSELNVNALELDDSALYLCASSFIERGGREQYFGPGTRLTVT.

V usage is TRBV5-4 and J usage is TRBJ1-2, with a tentative D call TRBD1 (5 bases). This CDR3 has 14 amino acids. Trimming took off 4 bases at V and 10 bases at J, with 20 bases between the two ends. Germline V gives CDR1 SGHNT, CDR2 YYREEE (reference sequence). This CDR3 reads CASSPGGFRLDYTF. CDR3 DNA: TGTGCCAGCAGCCCCGGGGGGTTCCGCTTAGACTACACCTTC. Together with reference TRBV5-4 and TRBJ1-2, the CDR3 gives the full variable domain: ETGVTQSPTHLIKTRGQQVTLRCSSQSGHNTVSWYQQALGQGPQFIFQYYREEENGRGNFPPRFSGLQFPNYSSELNVNALELDDSALYLCASSPGGFRLDYTFGSGTRLTVV.

CDR3 residues: CASSLIPGRRPYNEQFF. The CDR3, as DNA: TGTGCCAGCAGTTTAATCCCCGGGAGGCGACCCTACAATGAGCAGTTCTTC. The chain has TRBV27 and TRBJ2-1; 7 nucleotides match TRBD2. The V gene end was trimmed by 2 bases and the J gene end by 2 bases; junction bases not matched to a gene: 9. The CDR3 has 17 residues. The germline V gene has CDR1 MNHEY and CDR2 SMNVEV (reference sequence).

This rearrangement joins TRBV7-9 to TRBJ2-7, with 7 bases fitting TRBD1. The germline CDR1 and CDR2 sequences are SEHNR and FQNEAQ (reference sequence). V lost 2 bases, J lost 1 base, and 8 bases stayed unmatched. There are 16 residues in the CDR3. The CDR3: CASSLRTGPLSYEQYF. CDR3 in DNA: TGTGCCAGCAGCTTACGGACAGGCCCCCTTTCCTACGAGCAGTACTTC.

CDR3 sequence reads: CASSAGTLKETQYF. The CDR3 DNA follows: TGCGCCAGCAGCGCCGGGACACTAAAAGAGACCCAGTACTTC. This rearrangement joins TRBV5-1 to TRBJ2-5; weak D call: TRBD1 (6 bases). Germline V gives CDR1 SGHRS, CDR2 YFSETQ. The V and J ends lost 4 bases and 3 bases respectively, with 13 bases between them. This CDR3 has 14 residues.

The CDR3 spells CASSQGYSLPEATFF. Written as DNA, the CDR3 is TGCGCCAGCAGCCAAGGCTATAGCCTCCCAGAAGCCACTTTCTTT. The rearrangement joins TRBV4-1 to TRBJ1-1; D is unresolved. CDR1 is MGHRA, CDR2 YSYEKL, per germline. The CDR3 spans 15 residues. V dropped 1 base and J dropped 12 bases, with 21 bases sitting between them.

J is TRBJ2-7 and V is TRBV19; 10 bases match TRBD2. Per germline, CDR1 LNHDA and CDR2 SQIVND (reference sequence). Trimming removed 3 bases from V and 12 bases from J; junction bases left unmatched: 5. The CDR3 has 12 residues. The CDR3, as DNA: TGTGCCAGTAGTATTCCTAGCGGGAGTTTGTACTTC. Translation: CASSIPSGSLYF. Full variable domain (rest looked up from reference TRBV19 and TRBJ2-7): DGGITQSPKYLFRKEGQNVTLSCEQNLNHDAMYWYRQDPGQGLRLIYYSQIVNDFQKGDIAEGYSVSREKKESFPLTVTSAQKNPTAFYLCASSIPSGSLYFGPGTRLTVT.

This clone was seen only a few times. The V and J genes are TRBV9 and TRBJ1-2; the match to TRBD1 covers 7 bases. This CDR3 contains 15 residues. Germline CDR1 reads SGDLS; CDR2 reads YYNGEE. V shed 4 bases, J shed 10 bases, and the junction held 16 bases outside the gene matches. The CDR3 coding sequence is TGTGCCAGCAGCCCACCAGGGGGGGGGCGCCTCGTCTACACCTTC. Translating it yields CASSPPGGGRLVYTF.

Worth noting for this clone: Other DNA sequences of this sample code for an identical CDR3. The V and J genes are TRBV28 and TRBJ2-5; no definite D call. Germline loops: CDR1 MDHEN, CDR2 SYDVKM. The CDR3 is 11 amino acids. V was cut by 5 bases and J by 5 bases, with 6 bases left in between. The CDR3 DNA follows: TGTGCCAGCAGTCTTGTTGAGACCCAGTACTTC. This translates into CASSLVETQYF. Looking up the rest from reference TRBV28 and TRBJ2-5 gives the full variable domain: DVKVTQSSRYLVKRTGEKVFLECVQDMDHENMFWYRQDPGLGLRLIYFSYDVKMKEKGDIPEGYSVSREKKERFSLILESASTNQTSMYLCASSLVETQYFGPGTRLLVL.

The rearrangement links TRBV19 to TRBJ1-6; a possible D gene is TRBD1 (6 bases). Germline V gene sequence: CDR1 LNHDA, CDR2 SQIVND (reference sequence). V shed 3 bases and J shed 6 bases, with 15 bases lying between them. This CDR3 has 16 amino acids. The CDR3 is CASSMTGAAGNSPLHF. The CDR3, as DNA: TGTGCCAGTAGTATGACGGGGGCCGCGGGTAATTCACCCCTCCACTTT.

This clone showed up just once. This chain joins TRBV7-2 and TRBJ2-1; TRBD2 matches at 7 bases. Trimming at V came to 2 bases and at J to 0 bases, leaving 4 bases not matched to a gene. The CDR3 covers 16 residues. CDR1 is SGHTA, CDR2 FQGNSA, per germline. The CDR3 nucleotides are TGTGCCAGCAGCTTAATTGGCGGGAGCTCCTACAATGAGCAGTTCTTC. This sequence encodes CASSLIGGSSYNEQFF.

This clone was counted a few times. J is TRBJ1-2 and V is TRBV6-6; 9 nucleotides agree with TRBD1. V lost 4 bases and J lost 8; bases outside the gene matches: 14. The CDR3 has 16 amino acids. Germline CDR1 and CDR2: MNHNY and SVGAGI (reference sequence). CDR3 region: CASSFGTGRSTSGYTF. CDR3 bases: TGTGCCAGCAGTTTCGGGACAGGGAGGTCGACGTCCGGCTACACCTTC.

The V call is TRBV5-1, the J call TRBJ2-1, with D uncertain. Germline V gives CDR1 SGHRS, CDR2 YFSETQ. This CDR3 has 12 amino acids. V shed 5 bases and J shed 3 bases, with 6 bases lying between them. CDR3 in amino acids: CASSPSYNEQFF. CDR3 bases: TGCGCCAGCAGTCCAAGCTACAATGAGCAGTTCTTC.

V is TRBV6-1 and J is TRBJ1-2; maybe TRBD1 (5 bases). The CDR3 is made up of 15 amino acids. Trimming took off 1 base at V and 4 bases at J, with 13 bases between the two ends. CDR1 is MNHNS, CDR2 SASEGT, per germline. The CDR3 DNA reads as TGTGCCAGCAGTGAAGGCGGGGGGTATAGCTATGGCTACACCTTC. Residues: CASSEGGGYSYGYTF.

This clone was detected only once. The chain combines TRBV5-1 with TRBJ2-2, with unresolved D. The V end lost 1 base, the J end lost 3 bases, and 19 bases lay between the germline ends. The V gene's germline CDR1 is SGHRS and CDR2 YFSETQ. There are 18 residues in the CDR3. DNA of the CDR3: TGCGCCAGCAGCTTGATCCCCCCGCGTCCGGGTGACACCGGGGAGCTGTTTTTT. This gives the protein CASSLIPPRPGDTGELFF.

The count of this clone is one. The chain is built from TRBV3-1 (or the pseudogene TRBV3-2) and TRBJ2-2; no reliable D call. The germline V gene encodes CDR1 LGHDT and CDR2 YNNKEL (reference sequence). The CDR3 loop spans 19 amino acids. Trimming stripped 0 bases from V and 4 bases from J, with 21 bases between. As DNA, the CDR3 is TGTGCCAGCAGCCAAGAGAGGTTGAGGAGACACCTCCCCACCGGGGAGCTGTTTTTT. Amino acids: CASSQERLRRHLPTGELFF.

The genes are TRBV3-1 (or the pseudogene TRBV3-2) and TRBJ2-5; 7 bases map to TRBD1. This CDR3 comprises 14 residues. Trimming at V came to 1 base and at J to 4 bases, leaving 3 bases not matched to a gene. Germline V CDR1 and CDR2: LGHDT, YNNKEL (reference sequence). CDR3: CASSQARDRETQYF. For the CDR3, the DNA is TGTGCCAGCAGCCAAGCCCGGGACAGAGAGACCCAGTACTTC.

This chain joins TRBV18 and TRBJ1-1; 7 bases are shared with TRBD1. The V gene's germline CDR1 is KGHSH and CDR2 LQKENI. V trimming: 4 bases; J trimming: 2 bases; junction bases outside the gene matches: 4. This CDR3 is built from 14 residues. Here the CDR3 reads CASSLGTANTEAFF. For the CDR3, the DNA is TGTGCCAGCTCACTCGGGACAGCCAACACTGAAGCTTTCTTT.